This T cell receptor (beta chain) was observed in a study of shared clonotypes between healthy human individuals. The test was conducted at deep level. Data came from immunoSEQ multiplex PCR; TCRdb stores just in-frame clones and leaves some out. The sample consists of millions of clones, just over 90% of them appearing once. This clone was recorded only once. Its antigen is as yet unknown. Findings of the study overall: The diversity represented, both genetic and in exposure history, was limited by few donors. Non-shared clonotypes showed lower generation probabilities than clonotypes common to all four donors. Among the subsets, naive ones generally showed larger estimated richness than memory ones.

CDR1 and CDR2 from the germline V gene are SGHRS and YFSETQ. CDR3 length equals 15 residues. The V gene end was trimmed by 6 bases and the J gene end by 0 bases; junction bases not matched to a gene: 3. This chain links TRBV5-1 with TRBJ2-2, with 9 bases identical to TRBD1. The sample comprised naive CD4+ T cells sorted from blood. Subset here: CD45RA+ positively selected. This TCR came from a man between 18 and 35 years old in good health. This CDR3 is CASTRTGANTGELFF. The CDR3 bases are TGCGCCAGCACCCGGACAGGGGCGAACACCGGGGAGCTGTTTTTT.